This T cell receptor beta chain originates from a study of vaccination effects on CD4 cells after COVID-19. Whole-study findings and limits: Marked contraction was observed in infection-induced and vaccine-induced clones late after vaccination.

Germline lookup yields CDR1 GTSNPN and CDR2 SVGIG (reference sequence). The V and J ends lost 2 bases and 8 bases, in that order; junction bases with no gene match: 6. This CDR3 has 15 residues. TCRdb's copy holds only in-frame clones and misses some; the assay was immunoSEQ multiplex PCR. The table shows 35,000 to 45,000 clones, with roughly 79% occurring only once. For this clone: Its cognate antigen is unknown.

Antigen-specific CD4+ T cells expanded by the ViraFEST assay with viral peptide pools were then sequenced. CD4+ T cells were isolated after around 9 days of culture. In the vaccine recipients, nucleocapsid antibodies were negative and there was no prior SARS-CoV-2 infection. This receptor was taken from a human donor who received a COVID-19 vaccine. The source material was CD4+ T cells from PBMCs cultured with SARS-CoV-2 spike peptides, sampled before COVID-19 vaccination. The V gene is TRBV30, the J gene TRBJ2-3; 14 bases map to TRBD2. The CDR3 loop is CAWSLTSGGAVTQYF. DNA for the CDR3: TGTGCCTGGAGTTTGACTAGCGGGGGGGCGGTTACGCAGTATTTT.